The next 32 T cell receptor beta chains were all read from a single sample in a study of blood T cell repertoires in COVID-19. Sequenced by immunoSEQ multiplex PCR; TCRdb stores in-frame clones only, minus some. The table lists around 400,000 clones, approximately 89% of them singletons. The sequencing sample was made of PBMCs or T cells enriched from blood (not recorded which). These receptors all come from a woman in her 30s who had recovered from COVID-19.

The chain's CDR3 is CASSFGSTYEQYF. The CDR3 coding sequence is TGCGCCAGCAGCTTTGGCAGTACCTACGAGCAGTACTTC. V is TRBV5-1 and J is TRBJ2-7; the D is unclear. This CDR3 has 13 residues. Trimming shortened V by 2 bases and J by 2 bases, and 8 bases separated the two germline ends. Germline V gene data show CDR1 as SGHRS and CDR2 as YFSETQ.

J is TRBJ1-5 and V is TRBV3-1 (or the pseudogene TRBV3-2); D not certain. V shed 0 bases and J shed 6 bases, with 6 bases lying between them. Germline V gene sequence: CDR1 LGHDT, CDR2 YNNKEL (reference sequence). This CDR3 is 13 amino acids long. The CDR3 DNA sequence: TGTGCCAGCAGCCAAGATCTAAGTCAGCCCCAGCATTTT. Its translation is CASSQDLSQPQHF.

The CDR3 nucleotides read TGTGCCAGCAGCCCACAGAAAGGGAGCTCTGGAAACACCATATATTTT. It yields the protein CASSPQKGSSGNTIYF. The chain joins TRBV3-1 (or the pseudogene TRBV3-2) to TRBJ1-3, with D uncertain. Germline lookup yields CDR1 LGHDT and CDR2 YNNKEL (reference sequence). The CDR3 runs to 16 residues. V gave up 4 bases and J gave up 0 bases, with 13 bases separating them.

This clone was seen a single time. V and J are TRBV12-5 and TRBJ1-1; D unresolved. The CDR3 has 15 residues. The ends were cut back, 5 bases at V and 0 bases at J, with 13 bases in the middle. Germline CDR1 and CDR2: LGHNT and FRNRAP. In DNA form, the CDR3 reads TGTGCTAGTGGTCTGGACTCGAGGATGAACACTGAAGCTTTCTTT. Translating gives CASGLDSRMNTEAFF. Using reference TRBV12-5 and TRBJ1-1 for the parts outside the CDR3, the full variable domain is DARVTQTPRHKVTEMGQEVTMRCQPILGHNTVFWYRQTMMQGLELLAYFRNRAPLDDSGMPKDRFSAEMPDATLATLKIQPSEPRDSAVYFCASGLDSRMNTEAFFGQGTRLTVV.

The rearrangement links TRBV4-2 to TRBJ1-5; the match to TRBD1 covers 8 bases. In germline, CDR1 is LGHNA, CDR2 YNFKEQ. The CDR3 is made up of 13 amino acids. J gave up 6 bases and V 8 bases, and 6 bases lay outside the gene matches. The CDR3 bases are TGTGCCAGCTCCAGGGGGCTTTTTCAGCCCCAGCATTTT. As protein: CASSRGLFQPQHF.

CDR3 sequence: CATKAGGALTEAFF. The CDR3 bases are TGTGCCACCAAGGCGGGGGGCGCCTTAACTGAAGCTTTCTTT. V is TRBV27 and J is TRBJ1-1; weak D call: TRBD1 (6 bases). Germline V gene sequence: CDR1 MNHEY, CDR2 SMNVEV (reference sequence). Deletions cut 10 bases from V and 5 bases from J, with 20 bases between. CDR3 length: 14 amino acids.

The rearrangement uses TRBV5-6 and TRBJ2-1; TRBD2 matches at 13 bases. J gave up 6 bases and V 2 bases, and 5 bases lay outside the gene matches. The CDR3 extends over 16 amino acids. Germline CDR1 SGHDT, CDR2 YYEEEE. This CDR3 reads CASSFPGLAGANEQFF. For the CDR3, the DNA is TGTGCCAGCAGCTTCCCCGGACTAGCGGGAGCCAATGAGCAGTTCTTC. Drawing the rest from reference TRBV5-6 and TRBJ2-1, the complete variable domain is DAGVTQSPTHLIKTRGQQVTLRCSPKSGHDTVSWYQQALGQGPQFIFQYYEEEERQRGNFPDRFSGHQFPNYSSELNVNALLLGDSALYLCASSFPGLAGANEQFFGPGTRLTVL.

V is TRBV10-3 and J is TRBJ1-2; TRBD1 matches at 11 bases. The germline CDR1 and CDR2 sequences are ENHRY and SYGVKD. This CDR3 is built from 15 residues. V gave up 7 bases and J gave up 2 bases; unmatched junction bases: 6. CDR3 DNA: TGTGCCATCACCCAGGACAGGGGGCGGAACTATGGCTACACCTTC. Translating gives CAITQDRGRNYGYTF.

V usage is TRBV27 and J usage is TRBJ1-2; weak D call: TRBD1 (5 bases). Deletions cut 6 bases from V and 10 bases from J, with 21 bases between. CDR3 length: 14 residues. The germline V gene has CDR1 MNHEY and CDR2 SMNVEV (reference sequence). CDR3: CASRPFTGLRVYTF. The DNA for the CDR3 is TGTGCCAGCAGGCCTTTCACAGGTTTGAGAGTCTACACCTTC.

Here the CDR3 reads CASSLAGVADTQYF. In nucleotides, the CDR3 is TGTGCCAGCAGCTTAGCGGGAGTTGCAGATACGCAGTATTTT. J is TRBJ2-3 and V is TRBV7-9; tentatively, D is TRBD2 (5 bases). CDR1 and CDR2 (germline): SEHNR, FQNEAQ (reference sequence). V was shortened by 0 bases and J by 4 bases, with 8 bases between the two germline ends. The CDR3 loop spans 14 amino acids.

This rearrangement joins TRBV5-1 to TRBJ2-7; 11 bases map to TRBD2. The germline gives CDR1 SGHRS, CDR2 YFSETQ. V trimming: 3 bases; J trimming: 7 bases; junction bases outside the gene matches: 9. This CDR3 is 15 amino acids long. In nucleotides, the CDR3 is TGCGCCAGCAGCTCAGGGACTAGCGGAGTCTGGGAGCAGTACTTC. Translated: CASSSGTSGVWEQYF. The variable domain in full, completed from reference TRBV5-1 and TRBJ2-7, reads KAGVTQTPRYLIKTRGQQVTLSCSPISGHRSVSWYQQTPGQGLQFLFEYFSETQRNKGNFPGRFSGRQFSNSRSEMNVSTLELGDSALYLCASSSGTSGVWEQYFGPGTRLTVT.

This sequence joins TRBV19 and TRBJ2-2; maybe TRBD2 (6 bases). The CDR3 runs to 14 residues. Between the trimmed V and J ends, which lost 4 bases and 6 bases, there was a span of 12 bases. Germline CDR1 reads LNHDA; CDR2 reads SQIVND (reference sequence). The CDR3 sequence is CASSTDGGPGELFF. As DNA, the CDR3 is TGTGCCAGTAGTACCGATGGAGGGCCCGGGGAGCTGTTTTTT.

This chain links TRBV5-4 with TRBJ2-7; tentative D call: TRBD2 (6 bases). Germline CDR1 reads SGHNT; CDR2 reads YYREEE (reference sequence). V dropped 3 bases and J dropped 0 bases, with 10 bases sitting between them. CDR3 length: 14 amino acids. Here the CDR3 DNA reads TGTGCCAGCAGCTCGGAGGGTTTCTCCTACGAGCAGTACTTC. It codes for CASSSEGFSYEQYF. The full variable domain, with the rest looked up from reference TRBV5-4 and TRBJ2-7, is ETGVTQSPTHLIKTRGQQVTLRCSSQSGHNTVSWYQQALGQGPQFIFQYYREEENGRGNFPPRFSGLQFPNYSSELNVNALELDDSALYLCASSSEGFSYEQYFGPGTRLTVT.

V and J are TRBV11-2 and TRBJ1-5; 7 nucleotides match TRBD1. This CDR3 spans 15 amino acids. Trimming at V came to 4 bases and at J to 6 bases, leaving 9 bases not matched to a gene. Germline V gives CDR1 SGHAT, CDR2 FQNNGV. The CDR3 region is CASSSQGGTAQPQHF. The CDR3 nucleotides read TGTGCCAGCAGCTCCCAGGGGGGTACTGCTCAGCCCCAGCATTTT.

The chain combines TRBV15 with TRBJ1-2, with unresolved D. This CDR3 region has 15 residues. CDR1 is LNHNV and CDR2 is YYDKDF in the germline V gene (reference sequence). V was clipped by 1 base and J by 2 bases, with 11 bases between them. CDR3 nucleotide sequence: TGTGCCACCAGCAGAGCCTCCTCCTTCAACTATGGCTACACCTTC. Translation gives CATSRASSFNYGYTF. The full variable domain, rest sourced from reference TRBV15 and TRBJ1-2, is DAMVIQNPRYQVTQFGKPVTLSCSQTLNHNVMYWYQQKSSQAPKLLFHYYDKDFNNEADTPDNFQSRRPNTSFCFLDIRSPGLGDTAMYLCATSRASSFNYGYTFGSGTRLTVV.

The rearrangement links TRBV5-8 to TRBJ1-2; 8 bases are a match to TRBD1. The CDR3 runs 14 residues. In germline, CDR1 is SGHTS, CDR2 YDEGEE. Trimming cost V 0 bases and J 6 bases; bases outside gene matches: 4. As DNA, the CDR3 is TGTGCCAGCAGCTTGGGGGCCAGGGGGCATGGCTACACCTTC. Translation gives CASSLGARGHGYTF.

The chain has TRBV7-3 and TRBJ2-5; D may be TRBD2 (6 bases). CDR3 size: 14 residues. Trimming left V 2 bases short and J 2 bases short, with 9 bases between. The germline V gene has CDR1 SGHTA and CDR2 FQGTGA. The CDR3 DNA reads as TGTGCCAGCAGCTTAGGGGCGGGACAAGAGACCCAGTACTTC. Amino acid sequence: CASSLGAGQETQYF.

The CDR3 coding sequence is TGCAGCGGTTGGGTCTCAGGGGGTCCCCAAGAGACCCAGTACTTC. Translating gives CSGWVSGGPQETQYF. The chain has TRBV29-1 and TRBJ2-5, with 7 bases lining up with TRBD1. The CDR3 is made up of 15 amino acids. J lost 1 base, V lost 7 bases, and 12 bases had no gene match. Germline V gives CDR1 SQVTM, CDR2 ANQGSEA.

This chain connects TRBV3-1 (or the pseudogene TRBV3-2) to TRBJ2-7; possibly TRBD1 for D (7 bases). The CDR3 is made up of 16 amino acids. Germline CDR1 LGHDT, CDR2 YNNKEL (reference sequence). Trimming took off 3 bases at V and 1 base at J, with 16 bases between the two ends. The CDR3 protein is CASSHGGGRSSYEQYF. For the CDR3, the DNA is TGTGCCAGCAGCCACGGAGGGGGCAGGTCGTCCTACGAGCAGTACTTC.

The CDR3 nucleotides read TGTGCCAGTAGTATTAAGGAAAGGACAGGGAGTGCCCTGAATGAAAAACTGTTTTTT. It codes for CASSIKERTGSALNEKLFF. The chain has TRBV19 and TRBJ1-4, with 8 nucleotides matching TRBD1. CDR1 and CDR2 (germline): LNHDA, SQIVND (reference sequence). Trimming at V came to 3 bases and at J to 5 bases, leaving 17 bases not matched to a gene. This CDR3 is 19 amino acids long.

The rearrangement uses TRBV5-1 and TRBJ2-7; the match to TRBD1 covers 12 bases. Per the germline V gene, CDR1 is SGHRS and CDR2 is YFSETQ. V lost 9 bases and J lost 6; bases outside the gene matches: 7. This CDR3 is 13 amino acids long. CDR3 residues: CATRGQGAAEQYF. The CDR3, as DNA: TGCGCCACGCGGGGACAGGGGGCCGCCGAGCAGTACTTC.

V gene TRBV19 combines with J gene TRBJ2-1; the D gene is possibly TRBD2 (6 bases). Germline CDR1 LNHDA, CDR2 SQIVND (reference sequence). The length of the CDR3 is 16 residues. V was cut by 5 bases and J by 6 bases, with 20 bases left in between. Written as DNA, the CDR3 is TGTGCCAGTAGTCCCCATAGCGGCGCCCGGTCCAATGAGCAGTTCTTC. Translated: CASSPHSGARSNEQFF.

J is TRBJ2-5 and V is TRBV11-1, with 7 bases lining up with TRBD2. The CDR3 has 13 amino acids. The V gene's germline CDR1 is SGHAT and CDR2 FQDESV (reference sequence). V dropped 11 bases and J dropped 5; count of bases not matched to a gene: 11. The CDR3, as DNA: TGTGCCTCCAGGGAGGGGCTTGGGGAGACCCAGTACTTC. This sequence encodes CASREGLGETQYF.

The CDR3 DNA reads TGTGCCAGCAGCTTGTATGGGGGCCACGAGCAGTACTTC. Translation: CASSLYGGHEQYF. The genes are TRBV13 and TRBJ2-7; D might be TRBD1 (6 bases). Germline V gene sequence: CDR1 PRHDT, CDR2 FYEKMQ (reference sequence). V was pared by 3 bases and J by 5 bases, with 11 bases between. This CDR3 has 13 residues.

The rearrangement joins TRBV20-1 to TRBJ2-3; D is perhaps TRBD2 (5 bases). The length of the CDR3 is 13 residues. Germline V gene sequence: CDR1 DFQATT, CDR2 SNEGSKA (reference sequence). Trimming removed 3 bases from V and 3 bases from J, with 10 bases in between. CDR3 region: CSASWSGTDTQYF. The CDR3, as DNA: TGCAGTGCTAGTTGGTCGGGAACAGATACGCAGTATTTT.

CDR3 DNA: TGTGCCAGTAGCCGACAGTCGAGAGAGACCCAGTACTTC. Translated, it gives CASSRQSRETQYF. The gene calls are TRBV19 and TRBJ2-5, with D possibly being TRBD1 (5 bases). The CDR3 runs to 13 residues. CDR1 is LNHDA, CDR2 SQIVND, per germline (reference sequence). The ends were cut back, 6 bases at V and 4 bases at J, with 12 bases in the middle.

CDR3 DNA: TGTGCCAGCAGTTACGGCAGGGGGGTAGATGGCTACACCTTC. The encoded protein is CASSYGRGVDGYTF. The chain recombines TRBV6-5 with TRBJ1-2; 7 positions match TRBD1. The CDR3 runs 14 residues. V trimming: 2 bases; J trimming: 6 bases; junction bases outside the gene matches: 6. Germline assignment: CDR1 MNHEY and CDR2 SVGAGI.

Only one count was recorded for this clone. This sequence joins TRBV24-1 and TRBJ1-5; D might be TRBD1 (6 bases). Germline-derived CDR1 and CDR2 are KGHDR and SFDVKD. V was pared by 3 bases and J by 5 bases, with 10 bases between. The length of the CDR3 is 14 residues. CDR3 in DNA: TGTGCCACCAGTGATGATCAGGGGTATCAGCCCCAGCATTTT. This encodes CATSDDQGYQPQHF.

The chain couples TRBV7-9 to TRBJ2-7, with 8 bases identical to TRBD1. V trimming: 5 bases; J trimming: 7 bases; junction bases outside the gene matches: 7. This CDR3 has 13 residues. Germline-derived CDR1 and CDR2 are SEHNR and FQNEAQ (reference sequence). Written as DNA, the CDR3 is TGTGCCAGCAGCGTGGACAGGGTCCGGGAGCAGTACTTC. Its translation is CASSVDRVREQYF.

The chain has TRBV18 and TRBJ1-4; 7 bases fit TRBD1. Looked up from germline, CDR1 is KGHSH and CDR2 is LQKENI. The CDR3 runs to 15 residues. Germline trimming cut 1 base from V and 2 bases from J; bases unmatched to any gene: 1. The CDR3 coding sequence is TGTGCCAGCTCACCACAGGGGGCGACTAATGAAAAACTGTTTTTT. It encodes CASSPQGATNEKLFF.

This chain uses TRBV28 with TRBJ1-5; D unclear. Germline lookup yields CDR1 MDHEN and CDR2 SYDVKM. The CDR3 totals 17 residues. Between the trimmed V and J ends, which lost 1 base and 5 bases, there was a span of 18 bases. The CDR3 DNA reads as TGTGCCAGCAGTTTATCAGGACTTTCCTTAGTGGATCAGCCCCAGCATTTT. Protein sequence: CASSLSGLSLVDQPQHF. Complete variable domain (other parts from reference TRBV28 and TRBJ1-5): DVKVTQSSRYLVKRTGEKVFLECVQDMDHENMFWYRQDPGLGLRLIYFSYDVKMKEKGDIPEGYSVSREKKERFSLILESASTNQTSMYLCASSLSGLSLVDQPQHFGDGTRLSIL.

The CDR3: CATIGRGTEAFF. The CDR3, as DNA: TGTGCCACCATTGGGCGGGGCACTGAAGCTTTCTTT. This rearrangement joins TRBV12-3 or TRBV12-4 to TRBJ1-1; D gene unclear. CDR3 length: 12 residues. Trimming stripped 10 bases from V and 4 bases from J, with 13 bases between.